Below, 15 T cell receptor beta chains from the same sample are listed, as sequenced in a study of naive and memory T cell subsets (dated by TCRdb to about 2017). The library was obtained by UMI-ligation and nested PCR. Instrument used: Illumina MiSeq. The beta constant-region primer was an equimolar mix of two oligonucleotides covering both TRBC1 and TRBC2. In TCRdb, the public reads were trimmed at Q25 with fastp and aligned with MiXCR, with productive beta chains retained. Entries are consolidated by CDR3 protein sequence, retaining the most common genes and DNA. In this sample the table shows 140,000 to 150,000 distinct CDR3 sequences, approximately 17% of which occur a single time. Of the sample, roughly 0.14% falls within the top ten clones. The sample consisted of naive CD4+ T cells from blood. Explained via the paper, the cell subset or site label denotes: naive T cells, CD45RA high CD27+. The receptor set was obtained from a human donor in good health.

This chain joins TRBV7-2 and TRBJ1-2; maybe TRBD1 (5 bases). The CDR3 extends over 20 amino acids. The V gene lost 8 bases and the J gene lost 7 bases, with 38 bases spanning the gap. The germline V gene has CDR1 SGHTA and CDR2 FQGNSA. For the CDR3, the DNA is TGTGCCAGCGCCTTTAGGTCCGGGGCCCTCTCGTCCATCAACACTGCTGGCTACACCTTC. Translated: CASAFRSGALSSINTAGYTF.

This clonotype was picked up a small number of times. V and J are TRBV11-2 and TRBJ2-2; 7 nucleotides match TRBD1. V shed 4 bases and J 7 bases; nucleotides not matched to a gene: 12. The germline V gene encodes CDR1 SGHAT and CDR2 FQNNGV. The CDR3 is made up of 16 amino acids. This chain's CDR3 is CASSSPYRGKGGELFF. The CDR3 coding sequence is TGTGCCAGCAGCTCGCCATACAGGGGAAAGGGCGGGGAGCTGTTTTTT.

V usage is TRBV11-2 and J usage is TRBJ2-2, with a weak D call TRBD1 (5 bases). The CDR3 has 13 amino acids. Trimming left V 0 bases short and J 6 bases short, with 5 bases between. Germline V gene data show CDR1 as SGHAT and CDR2 as FQNNGV. CDR3 nucleotide sequence: TGTGCCAGCAGCTTAGACAGGGCCGGGGAGCTGTTTTTT. Translation gives CASSLDRAGELFF.

The genes are TRBV12-3 or TRBV12-4 and TRBJ1-4; TRBD1 agrees at 7 bases. The CDR3 totals 14 residues. Trimming removed 6 bases from V and 3 bases from J; junction bases left unmatched: 4. The CDR3 nucleotides read TGTGCCAGCAGCAGGGACAGTCCTAATGAAAAACTGTTTTTT. Protein sequence: CASSRDSPNEKLFF.

The table lists this clonotype with a few counts. The chain is built from TRBV5-1 and TRBJ2-7; possibly TRBD1 for D (5 bases). The germline gives CDR1 SGHRS, CDR2 YFSETQ. The CDR3 totals 12 residues. The V gene lost 0 bases and the J gene lost 9 bases, with 10 bases spanning the gap. The CDR3 sequence: CASSLEGVMQYF. The CDR3 nucleotides read TGCGCCAGCAGCTTGGAAGGGGTCATGCAGTACTTC.

This clonotype has more than one count but fewer than ten. The chain joins TRBV2 to TRBJ1-3, with TRBD1 matching 7 bases. The CDR3 runs to 17 residues. Germline V gene lookup returns CDR1 SNHLY and CDR2 FYNNEI. V shed 6 bases, J shed 2 bases, and the junction held 13 bases outside the gene matches. The CDR3 reads CASSGRTGRTPGNTIYF. CDR3 in DNA: TGTGCCAGCAGCGGACGGACAGGTCGAACGCCTGGAAACACCATATATTTT.

This clonotype occurred a few times. This chain connects TRBV7-9 to TRBJ2-6; 10 bases are a match to TRBD2. Per the germline V gene, CDR1 is SEHNR and CDR2 is FQNEAQ (reference sequence). The CDR3 runs 18 residues. The V gene end was trimmed by 5 bases and the J gene end by 0 bases; junction bases not matched to a gene: 7. Written as DNA, the CDR3 is TGTGCCAGCAGCCACGGACTAGCGGTTCTCTCTGGGGCCAACGTCCTGACTTTC. It yields the protein CASSHGLAVLSGANVLTF.

This chain connects TRBV29-1 to TRBJ2-5; D is ambiguous. The V gene lost 6 bases and the J gene lost 2 bases, with 10 bases spanning the gap. Germline V CDR1 and CDR2: SQVTM, ANQGSEA. This CDR3 comprises 12 residues. In DNA form, the CDR3 reads TGCAGCGTGTCTGGGGAACAAGAGACCCAGTACTTC. It is translated as CSVSGEQETQYF.

This clonotype was picked up a small number of times. The chain joins TRBV7-2 to TRBJ2-5; 9 bases map to TRBD2. Germline values: CDR1 SGHTA, CDR2 FQGNSA. Unmatched junction bases numbered 9, after V lost 1 base and J lost 6 bases. The CDR3 loop spans 16 amino acids. CDR3 in DNA: TGTGCCAGCAGCTTAGACCCGGGACTAGCTGTCCAGACCCAGTACTTC. Translation gives CASSLDPGLAVQTQYF.

This clonotype has just a few counts. The J gene is TRBJ2-3, the V gene TRBV7-9; the D is unclear. CDR1 SEHNR and CDR2 FQNEAQ come from the germline V gene (reference sequence). V lost 5 bases to trimming and J lost 6 bases, with 18 bases between them. The CDR3 contains 15 residues. CDR3 bases: TGTGCCAGCAGCCTAGGCCTGTCTGGAGCCGATACGCAGTATTTT. It yields the protein CASSLGLSGADTQYF.

This clonotype was found a few times. One end of the junction varies from germline; a read error may be responsible. The V call is TRBV3-1, the J call TRBJ2-4, with D possibly being TRBD2 (5 bases). CDR1 and CDR2 from the germline V gene are LGHDT and YNNKEL (reference sequence). The CDR3 has 15 residues. In nucleotides, the CDR3 is TGTGCCAGCAGTCAAGAGGGAAGAGTCAAAAACATTCAGTACTTC. It yields the protein CASSQEGRVKNIQYF.

The rearrangement uses TRBV7-9 and TRBJ2-3; the match to TRBD2 covers 10 bases. The CDR3 contains 16 residues. V trimming: 4 bases; J trimming: 3 bases; junction bases outside the gene matches: 7. From germline, CDR1 is SEHNR and CDR2 FQNEAQ (reference sequence). CDR3 sequence reads: CASSYRGAGGTDTQYF. The CDR3 DNA follows: TGTGCCAGCAGCTACAGAGGAGCGGGAGGGACAGATACGCAGTATTTT.

This clonotype was seen a few times. The rearrangement uses TRBV20-1 and TRBJ2-1; D uncertain. Trimming took 1 base from V and 4 from J, leaving 5 bases between them. CDR1 and CDR2 from the germline V gene are DFQATT and SNEGSKA (reference sequence). The CDR3 runs to 12 residues. The CDR3 bases are TGCAGTGCTAGAGCCACTTACAATGAGCAGTTCTTC. Protein product: CSARATYNEQFF.

This clonotype was recorded only once. The CDR3 loop is CASSQPGGLNTEAFF. The CDR3 DNA sequence: TGTGCCAGCAGCCAACCCGGGGGGTTGAACACTGAAGCTTTCTTT. The rearrangement joins TRBV4-2 to TRBJ1-1; a possible D gene is TRBD1 (5 bases). Trimming cost V 2 bases and J 0 bases, with 10 bases left between them. CDR1 and CDR2 (germline): LGHNA, YNFKEQ. The length of the CDR3 is 15 residues.

This clonotype was recorded many times. This chain links TRBV6-6 with TRBJ2-6; 9 positions match TRBD2. Unmatched junction bases numbered 7, after V lost 5 bases and J lost 2 bases. The CDR3 has 17 residues. In germline, CDR1 is MNHNY, CDR2 SVGAGI (reference sequence). The CDR3 spells CASSRRGGPTGANVLTF. The CDR3 DNA reads as TGTGCCAGCAGTCGGCGGGGGGGACCAACTGGGGCCAACGTCCTGACTTTC.